This TCR beta chain was documented in a study of patients and donors after allogeneic stem cell transplantation. This clonotype has more than one count but fewer than ten. One end of the junction does not line up with germline, which may come from a read error. TCRdb re-called the RT-PCR reads through MiXCR, storing one row per CDR3 protein. Of about 110,000 distinct CDR3 sequences listed, roughly 37% are singletons. The CDR3 contains 17 residues. Looked up from germline, CDR1 is LGHNA and CDR2 is YSLEER. Sequenced input: blood, either unsorted or a sorted T cell fraction (not recorded which). The chain couples TRBV4-3 to TRBJ2-1; no clear D gene. The clonotype comes from a human donor who was either an allogeneic HSCT recipient or a stem cell or donor lymphocyte infusion donor (not recorded which). It is not recorded whose cells these are; they may come from a transplant donor. The DNA for the CDR3 is TGCGCCAGCAGCCAAGGAAAGGGAAGCAGGTCCTATAATGAGCAGTTCTTC. It specifies CASSQGKGSRSYNEQFF.